This passage covers 3 T cell receptor beta chains from one sample sequenced in a study of T cells after yellow fever vaccination. TCRdb analysed the 5' RACE reads with MiXCR anew, one entry per CDR3 protein. The sample yields hundreds of thousands of distinct CDR3 sequences, roughly 12% seen once. The sample in question was PBMCs, obtained on the day of the yellow fever booster vaccination. These receptors all stem from a man between 25 and 39 years old who received the YFV17D yellow fever vaccine.

A few counts support this clonotype. This chain's CDR3 is CASRSSRHEQYF. CDR3 in DNA: TGTGCCAGCCGGAGTAGCCGCCACGAGCAGTACTTC. This rearrangement joins TRBV6-5 to TRBJ2-7, with D hard to call. CDR3 size: 12 residues. Trimming pared 8 bases from V and 5 bases from J, leaving 13 bases between. The V gene's germline CDR1 is MNHEY and CDR2 SVGAGI.

The chain has TRBV7-2 and TRBJ2-3; D not resolved. Germline CDR1 and CDR2: SGHTA and FQGNSA. Trimming left V 5 bases short and J 0 bases short, with 9 bases between. The CDR3 has 14 amino acids. The chain's CDR3 is CASSAGVSTDTQYF. In nucleotides, the CDR3 is TGTGCCAGCAGCGCAGGAGTAAGCACAGATACGCAGTATTTT.

V and J are TRBV7-2 and TRBJ2-7; a possible D gene is TRBD1 (5 bases). The CDR3 is 15 residues long. V was shortened by 3 bases and J by 2 bases, with 14 bases between the two germline ends. Germline lookup yields CDR1 SGHTA and CDR2 FQGNSA. CDR3 nucleotide sequence: TGTGCCAGCAGCTTTGGGTGGCAGGGTACCTACGAGCAGTACTTC. This encodes CASSFGWQGTYEQYF.